This record covers a single TCR beta chain. Repertoires were generated with immunoSEQ multiplex PCR, while TCRdb's copy carries only in-frame clones and drops some. The sample comprises 2.3 million or so clones, about 92% of which are singletons, and roughly 0.36% rests with the top ten. This sample is part of a study of shared clonotypes between healthy human individuals. The germline V gene has CDR1 ENHRY and CDR2 SYGVKD. This CDR3 comprises 16 residues. V lost 0 bases and J lost 0, with 11 bases in between. Material for sequencing was naive CD4+ T cells from PBMCs. Indicated subset: CD45RA+ positively selected. This clonotype was sampled from a man between 18 and 35 years old in good health. Some clones in this sample may be carry-over from other donors' samples. The chain links TRBV10-3 to TRBJ1-2; perhaps TRBD1 as D (6 bases). CDR3 sequence: CAISESTGFANYGYTF. The CDR3 DNA follows: TGTGCCATCAGTGAGTCGACAGGCTTTGCTAACTATGGCTACACCTTC.